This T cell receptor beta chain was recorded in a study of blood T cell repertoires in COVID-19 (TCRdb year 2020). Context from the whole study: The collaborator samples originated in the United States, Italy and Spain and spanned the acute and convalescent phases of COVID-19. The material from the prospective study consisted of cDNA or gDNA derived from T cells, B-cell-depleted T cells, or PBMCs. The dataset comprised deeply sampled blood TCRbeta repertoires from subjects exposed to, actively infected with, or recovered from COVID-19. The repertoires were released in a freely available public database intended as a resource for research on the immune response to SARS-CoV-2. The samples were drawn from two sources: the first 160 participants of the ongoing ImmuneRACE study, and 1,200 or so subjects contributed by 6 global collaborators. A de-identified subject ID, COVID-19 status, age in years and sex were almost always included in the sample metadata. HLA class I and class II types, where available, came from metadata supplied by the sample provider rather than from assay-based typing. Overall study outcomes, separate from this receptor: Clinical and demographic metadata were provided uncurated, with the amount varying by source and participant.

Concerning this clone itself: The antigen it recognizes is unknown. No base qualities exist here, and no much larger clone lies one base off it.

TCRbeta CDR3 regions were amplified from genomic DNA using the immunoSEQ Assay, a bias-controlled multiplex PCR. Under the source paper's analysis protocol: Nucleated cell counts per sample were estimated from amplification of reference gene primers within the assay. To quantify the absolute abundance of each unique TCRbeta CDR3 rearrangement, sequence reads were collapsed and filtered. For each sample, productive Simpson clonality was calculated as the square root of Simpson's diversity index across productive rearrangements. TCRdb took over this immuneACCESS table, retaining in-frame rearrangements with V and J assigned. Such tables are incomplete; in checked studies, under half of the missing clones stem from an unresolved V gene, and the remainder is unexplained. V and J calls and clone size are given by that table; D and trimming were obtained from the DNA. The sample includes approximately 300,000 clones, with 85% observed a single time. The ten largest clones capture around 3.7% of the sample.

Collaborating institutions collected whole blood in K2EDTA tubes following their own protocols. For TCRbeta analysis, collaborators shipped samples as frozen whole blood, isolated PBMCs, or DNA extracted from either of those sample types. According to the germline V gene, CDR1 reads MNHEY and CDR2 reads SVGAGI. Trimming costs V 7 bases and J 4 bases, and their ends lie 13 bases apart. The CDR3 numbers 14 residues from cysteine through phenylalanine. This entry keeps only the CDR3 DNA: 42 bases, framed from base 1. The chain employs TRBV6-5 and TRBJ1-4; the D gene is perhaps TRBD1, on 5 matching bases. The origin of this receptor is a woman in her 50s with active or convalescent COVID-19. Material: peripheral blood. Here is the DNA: TGTGCCAGCAAGGAGGGGTCCTATAATGAAAAACTGTTTTTT. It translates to CASKEGSYNEKLFF.